This passage covers 17 T cell receptor beta chains from one sample sequenced in a study of Graves' ophthalmopathy and Graves' hyperthyroidism. RNA transcripts were the template, and TCR beta CDR3 regions were amplified from them. The authors performed first-round RT-PCR with HTBI primers and then a second-round multiplex PCR. TCRdb reanalysed the multiplex PCR reads using MiXCR and keeps one entry per CDR3 protein. The sample comprises about 550,000 distinct CDR3 sequences, roughly 39% of which are singletons, and 3.5% to 4.5% rests with the top ten. The sequenced sample was peripheral blood or thyroid tissue (not recorded which). These receptors all stem from an adult man with Graves' hyperthyroidism.

This clonotype has a count of ten or more. The chain recombines TRBV11-3 with TRBJ1-1; unclear D gene. The CDR3 covers 15 residues. Trimming took 5 bases from V and 6 from J, leaving 19 bases between them. CDR1 and CDR2 (germline): SGHNT, YENEEA. Written as DNA, the CDR3 is TGTGCCAGCAGCCCACTTAGTGGGTTAAGGGCTGAAGCTTTCTTT. It yields the protein CASSPLSGLRAEAFF.

This chain links TRBV29-1 with TRBJ1-1, with D unresolved. Between the trimmed V and J ends, which lost 5 bases and 8 bases, there was a span of 15 bases. Germline V gene data show CDR1 as SQVTM and CDR2 as ANQGSEA. The CDR3 has 12 residues. The CDR3 coding sequence is TGCAGCGTTTTACACCTTGAAGCCGAAGCTTTCTTT. The encoded protein is CSVLHLEAEAFF. Using reference TRBV29-1 and TRBJ1-1 for the parts outside the CDR3, the full variable domain is SAVISQKPSRDICQRGTSLTIQCQVDSQVTMMFWYRQQPGQSLTLIATANQGSEATYESGFVIDKFPISRPNLTFSTLTVSNMSPEDSSIYLCSVLHLEAEAFFGQGTRLTVV.

This clonotype was seen ten or more times. The genes are TRBV7-9 and TRBJ2-3; D not resolved. The CDR3 extends over 13 amino acids. The V end lost 5 bases, the J end lost 3 bases, and 9 bases lay between the germline ends. CDR1 and CDR2 (germline): SEHNR, FQNEAQ (reference sequence). The CDR3 spells CASSGSRTDTQYF. CDR3 coding DNA: TGTGCCAGCAGCGGATCTAGAACAGATACGCAGTATTTT.

This clonotype was found many times. This chain links TRBV29-1 with TRBJ1-6; D possibly corresponds to TRBD1 (6 bases). This CDR3 has 14 residues. Germline CDR1 and CDR2: SQVTM and ANQGSEA. Between the trimmed V and J ends, which lost 4 bases and 7 bases, there was a span of 14 bases. CDR3 protein: CSVGATGSNSPLHF. The CDR3 DNA is TGCAGCGTTGGGGCAACAGGGTCCAATTCACCCCTCCACTTT.

Concerning this clonotype: This could be a read error, since a much larger clone is one nucleotide away. This chain links TRBV10-3 with TRBJ2-5, with D unclear. This CDR3 region has 12 residues. Germline lookup yields CDR1 ENHRY and CDR2 SYGVKD. Here the CDR3 reads CASSCPLETQYF. As DNA, the CDR3 is TGTGCCAGCAGTTGCCCGTTGGAGACCCAGTACTTC.

The rearrangement joins TRBV7-9 to TRBJ1-6; D unclear. CDR3 size: 15 residues. Germline V CDR1 and CDR2: SEHNR, FQNEAQ (reference sequence). V was shortened by 3 bases and J by 10 bases, with 16 bases between the two germline ends. The CDR3 region has the DNA TGTGCCAGCAGCTTCGAGGGCCCGACGGGCTCACCCCTCCACTTT. Amino acids: CASSFEGPTGSPLHF.

This clonotype was seen ten or more times. The V gene is TRBV5-6, the J gene TRBJ2-7; D remains unclear. This CDR3 has 14 amino acids. From germline, CDR1 is SGHDT and CDR2 YYEEEE. The V gene lost 4 bases and the J gene lost 0 bases, with 11 bases spanning the gap. This CDR3 is CASSADMTSYEQYF. Written as DNA, the CDR3 is TGTGCCAGCAGCGCCGACATGACCTCCTACGAGCAGTACTTC.

The V call is TRBV12-5, the J call TRBJ1-1, with 10 positions matching TRBD1. This CDR3 has 16 residues. Germline values: CDR1 LGHNT, CDR2 FRNRAP. For the CDR3, the DNA is TGTGCCAGCTCACCACGGGGACAGGGGTCGAACACTGAAGCTTTCTTT. Protein product: CASSPRGQGSNTEAFF.

This clonotype was detected only a few times. V usage is TRBV6-2 or TRBV6-3 and J usage is TRBJ1-1; 8 bases agree with TRBD1. Looked up from germline, CDR1 is MNHEY and CDR2 is SVGEGT. The length of the CDR3 is 16 residues. Germline trimming cut 4 bases from V and 4 bases from J; bases unmatched to any gene: 11. The CDR3 here is CASSSQTGEKGTEAFF. CDR3 sequence (DNA): TGTGCCAGCAGTTCCCAGACAGGGGAGAAGGGCACTGAAGCTTTCTTT.

The sample holds one count of this clonotype. The chain employs TRBV7-2 and TRBJ2-7, with 7 positions matching TRBD1. The CDR3 totals 15 residues. Germline CDR1 and CDR2: SGHTA and FQGNSA. With 5 bases clipped from V and 7 bases from J, the junction kept 14 bases outside the gene matches. CDR3 residues: CASSPQGLATGEQYF. The CDR3 DNA is TGTGCCAGCAGCCCACAGGGGTTGGCGACCGGGGAGCAGTACTTC.

This clonotype was seen many times. Sequence at one end of the junction differs from germline and may be a read error. The V gene is TRBV12-3 or TRBV12-4, the J gene TRBJ2-2; 7 nucleotides line up with TRBD1. The CDR3 extends over 14 amino acids. The DNA for the CDR3 is TGTGCCAGCAGAAGACAGGGTAACACCGGAGAGCTGTTTTTT. Amino acids: CASRRQGNTGELFF.

There are many counts of this clonotype. V gene TRBV6-5 combines with J gene TRBJ1-1; no clear D. Trimming pared 2 bases from V and 1 base from J, leaving 8 bases between. Per the germline V gene, CDR1 is MNHEY and CDR2 is SVGAGI. The CDR3 is 14 residues long. The CDR3 region has the DNA TGTGCCAGCAGTTACAACCGGGAGAACACTGAAGCTTTCTTT. Translation gives CASSYNRENTEAFF.

This clonotype was detected only once. The chain carries TRBV12-3 or TRBV12-4 and TRBJ2-5; 14 bases map to TRBD2. CDR3 size: 19 residues. Trimming at V came to 4 bases and at J to 5 bases, leaving 15 bases not matched to a gene. The CDR3 sequence is CASSSASGLAGVFGETQYF. The CDR3 DNA reads as TGTGCCAGCAGTTCCGCTTCGGGACTAGCGGGAGTTTTTGGGGAGACCCAGTACTTC.

This clonotype was detected a few times. The chain links TRBV2 to TRBJ1-5; D is uncertain. V lost 4 bases, J lost 0 bases, and 10 bases lay in between. This CDR3 has 15 amino acids. CDR1 SNHLY and CDR2 FYNNEI come from the germline V gene. CDR3 nucleotide sequence: TGTGCCAGCAGTGCTAGTCCGCATAGCAATCAGCCCCAGCATTTT. Amino acids: CASSASPHSNQPQHF.

This clonotype has ten or more counts. The V and J genes are TRBV2 and TRBJ2-5, with a tentative D call TRBD1 (6 bases). Trimming took 8 bases from V and 7 from J, leaving 17 bases between them. CDR1 is SNHLY, CDR2 FYNNEI, per germline. The CDR3 covers 13 residues. CDR3 sequence reads: CASRDTTSRTQYF. The CDR3 nucleotides are TGTGCCAGCCGGGACACCACCTCCAGGACCCAGTACTTC.

The sample holds many counts of this clonotype. The V and J genes are TRBV5-6 and TRBJ2-5, with TRBD2 identical over 8 bases. Germline V gene sequence: CDR1 SGHDT, CDR2 YYEEEE. The CDR3 is 15 amino acids. V trimming: 2 bases; J trimming: 2 bases; junction bases outside the gene matches: 5. The DNA of the CDR3 is TGTGCCAGCAGCTTCGGGGGGGTCGGGCAAGAGACCCAGTACTTC. Translating it yields CASSFGGVGQETQYF. Combining the CDR3 with reference TRBV5-6 and TRBJ2-5 gives the whole variable domain DAGVTQSPTHLIKTRGQQVTLRCSPKSGHDTVSWYQQALGQGPQFIFQYYEEEERQRGNFPDRFSGHQFPNYSSELNVNALLLGDSALYLCASSFGGVGQETQYFGPGTRLLVL.

This clonotype was counted only a few times. The chain uses TRBV20-1 and TRBJ2-7; D may match TRBD1 or TRBD2 (5 bases each). V lost 0 bases, J lost 2 bases, and 17 bases lay in between. Germline loops: CDR1 DFQATT, CDR2 SNEGSKA (reference sequence). The CDR3 is 16 residues long. CDR3 region: CSARDPWGRDTYEQYF. The CDR3, as DNA: TGCAGTGCTAGAGATCCGTGGGGGAGAGACACCTACGAGCAGTACTTC.